This is a list of T cell receptor beta chains from one sample in a study of cytomegalovirus exposure and HLA in healthy donors. Here immunoSEQ multiplex PCR was the method, and the copy in TCRdb shows in-frame clones only, minus some. The sample consists of over 150,000 clones, about three quarters of them appearing once. Sequencing was done on a sample of PBMCs. These receptors were collected from a middle-aged woman in good health and CMV-seropositive. Each CDR3 is given with its conserved first and last residue. Fields, in order: clone size, D gene, J gene, V gene, CDR3 DNA, CDR3 protein. The D gene is left open where the match is weak. The size field is filled for only some rows; it gives once, few, many or a size class.

>.|.|TRBJ1-1|TRBV2
TGTGCCAGCAGTGAAGAACAGTCCACTGAAGCTTTCTTT
CASSEEQSTEAFF
>few|TRBD1|TRBJ2-7|TRBV30
TGTGCCTGGAGTTTCCGGGACAGGGTTAGCGAGCAGTACTTC
CAWSFRDRVSEQYF
>.|TRBD1|TRBJ1-4|TRBV5-8
TGTGCCAGCACCGTCCGGGACAGGGCAGTCGAAAAACTGTTTTTT
CASTVRDRAVEKLFF
>.|TRBD2|TRBJ2-2|TRBV5-4
TGTGCCAGCAGCAACCGACTAGCGGGAGTGGGGACCGGGGAGCTGTTTTTT
CASSNRLAGVGTGELFF
>.|.|TRBJ2-7|TRBV19
TGTGCCAGTAACAACCCCTCTGGAGGGGGCCCCTACGAGCAGTACTTC
CASNNPSGGGPYEQYF
>.|TRBD2|TRBJ2-1|TRBV30
TGTGCCTGGAGTGGAAGCGGGAGGGCCCTCAATGAGCAGTTCTTC
CAWSGSGRALNEQFF
>.|.|TRBJ2-7|TRBV28
TGTGCCAGCAGTTTCCGACAGGTGGGGTACTACGAGCAGTACTTC
CASSFRQVGYYEQYF
>once|.|TRBJ1-6|TRBV28
TGTGCCAGCAGCCGGGGAGGAGATAATTCACCCCTCCACTTT
CASSRGGDNSPLHF
>.|.|TRBJ2-5|TRBV18
TGTGCCAGCTCAAAGGGCACTCGAGGAGGGGAGACCCAGTACTTC
CASSKGTRGGETQYF
>.|.|TRBJ2-1|TRBV12-2
TGTGCAAGTCGCCCCAGGGCTCTAGCGGGTGTTATCAATGAGCAGTTCTTC
CASRPRALAGVINEQFF
>.|.|TRBJ2-3|TRBV6-5
TGTGCCAGCAGTTACGGGCAGGGGACGCAGTATTTT
CASSYGQGTQYF
>.|.|TRBJ2-5|TRBV27
TGTGCCAGCAGTCTAATTTCTTCGGTACAAGAGACCCAGTACTTC
CASSLISSVQETQYF
>.|.|TRBJ1-6|TRBV25-1
TGTGCCAGCAGTCTGGGCGGGAATTCACCCCTCCACTTT
CASSLGGNSPLHF
>.|TRBD2|TRBJ2-3|TRBV30
TGTGCCTGGAGTGTACTTAGCGGGACTAGCACAGATACGCAGTATTTT
CAWSVLSGTSTDTQYF
>.|.|TRBJ2-1|TRBV10-3
TGTGCCATCAGTGGGGCAGGGAATGAGCAGTTCTTC
CAISGAGNEQFF
>few|TRBD1|TRBJ1-2|TRBV6-6
TGTGCCAGCAGTCCGAGACAGGGCTCTGGCTACACCTTC
CASSPRQGSGYTF
>.|.|TRBJ2-7|TRBV19
TGTGCCAGTAGTTACGGGGAAATGGAGCAGTACTTC
CASSYGEMEQYF
>.|.|TRBJ2-7|TRBV19
TGTGCCAGTAGTGCCCCGGGTCGCTACGAGCAGTACTTC
CASSAPGRYEQYF
>.|.|TRBJ2-3|TRBV6-1
TGTGCCAGCAGATCCGGGACTAGCACAGATACGCAGTATTTT
CASRSGTSTDTQYF
>.|TRBD2|TRBJ2-2|TRBV9
TGTGCCAGCGGTGGGGGAGGGACGAACACCGGGGAGCTGTTTTTT
CASGGGGTNTGELFF
>.|TRBD1|TRBJ1-1|TRBV5-6
TGTGCCAGCAGCTTAGGACAGGGGCGGGATTCTGAAGCTTTCTTT
CASSLGQGRDSEAFF
>.|.|TRBJ1-4|TRBV5-6
TGTGCCAGCAGCACGCTCGGAGTTCGGGAAAAACTGTTTTTT
CASSTLGVREKLFF
>few|.|TRBJ1-2|TRBV6-5
TGTGCCAGCAGTTCACCCCACGACAGAGCTAACTATGGCTACACCTTC
CASSSPHDRANYGYTF
>.|.|TRBJ2-7|TRBV7-9
TGTTCCAGCAGCCCAGACAGCTACGAGCAGTACTTC
CSSSPDSYEQYF
>.|TRBD2|TRBJ2-5|TRBV7-2
TGTGCCAGCAGCTTAGGAAATAGCGGGGGGCAAGAGACCCAGTACTTC
CASSLGNSGGQETQYF
>.|TRBD2|TRBJ2-1|TRBV5-5
TGTGCCAGCAGCCTATACAGGACTAGCGGGGATGAGCAGTTCTTC
CASSLYRTSGDEQFF
>few|.|TRBJ1-5|TRBV2
TGTGCCAGCAGTGTTTTCTTCGGGCCCCAGCATTTT
CASSVFFGPQHF
>once|.|TRBJ1-2|TRBV19
TGTGCCAGTAGTATAGTTGCCAGTAACTATGGCTACACCTTC
CASSIVASNYGYTF
>.|.|TRBJ2-7|TRBV2
TGTGCCAGCAGTGAAGCGGGGCAGGGTCCCTACGAGCAGTACTTC
CASSEAGQGPYEQYF
>.|.|TRBJ1-1|TRBV7-9
TGTGCCAGCAGCTCCTCGACACGGGGCACTGAAGCTTTCTTT
CASSSSTRGTEAFF
>.|TRBD1|TRBJ1-1|TRBV5-4
TGTGCCAGCAGCTCGACAGGGACGAACACTGAAGCTTTCTTT
CASSSTGTNTEAFF
>.|.|TRBJ2-7|TRBV21-1
TGTGCCAGCAGCAAAGTGGGGCAGGGGGACGACGAGCAGTACTTC
CASSKVGQGDDEQYF
>.|.|TRBJ2-4|TRBV19
TGTGCCAGTAGTCCCTCGGCGGTTGCCAAAAACATTCAGTACTTC
CASSPSAVAKNIQYF
>once|.|TRBJ1-1|TRBV4-3
TGCGCCAGCAGCCAAGACGCCTACCCCAACACTGAAGCTTTCTTT
CASSQDAYPNTEAFF
>.|.|TRBJ1-1|TRBV7-9
TGTGCCAGCAGCTTCGTCGGGGATTATACTGAAGCTTTCTTT
CASSFVGDYTEAFF
>.|.|TRBJ2-5|TRBV19
TGTGCCTCCGAGGACAGTGACCAAGAGACCCAGTACTTC
CASEDSDQETQYF